This note documents a single T cell receptor beta chain sequence. As yet, its antigen is unknown. This entry is derived from a study of cytomegalovirus exposure and HLA in healthy donors. After removal of 7 bases from V and 4 bases from J, the junction contained 4 bases not matched to a gene. The CDR3 is 13 residues long. CDR1 LNHDA and CDR2 SQIVND come from the germline V gene (reference sequence). General study points: 164 TCR beta chains were listed as cytomegalovirus-associated.

PCR involved 60 Vbeta and 13 Jbeta primers. Assay: immunoSEQ multiplex PCR; the TCRdb copy retains only in-frame clones and omits some. The sample gives over 100,000 clones, around four fifths of which show up once; 7.7% is in the top ten. The chain has TRBV19 and TRBJ1-3, with 7 positions matching TRBD1. This receptor was obtained from a woman in her 50s in good health and CMV-seropositive. Sequencing input: PBMCs. CDR3 sequence: CASMDRPGNTIYF. Written as DNA, the CDR3 is TGTGCCAGTATGGACAGGCCAGGAAACACCATATATTTT.